This T cell receptor (beta chain) was observed in a study of T cell responses to AZD1222 COVID-19 vaccine. General study results and limits: Among those given AZD1222, only five or six were seropositive at baseline. Vaccine-associated CD4 TCRs spanned spike, dominant at 160-218 and 743-854. Spike-specific TCR breadth and depth rose after two AZD1222 doses.

This CDR3 region has 13 residues. From germline, CDR1 is SGHNT and CDR2 YENEEA. V shed 1 base and J shed 4 bases, with 7 bases lying between them. Details on this clone: Its specificity is unknown.

Sequenced by immunoSEQ multiplex PCR; TCRdb stores in-frame clones only, minus some. The data hold 95,000 to 100,000 clones, with around nine tenths observed a single time. This sequence was found in an adult in good health. The rearrangement links TRBV11-3 to TRBJ1-1; tentatively, D is TRBD1 (5 bases). The sample here was peripheral blood, taken on day 0 of AZD1222 vaccination. CDR3 protein: CASSLVGGTEAFF. Here the CDR3 DNA reads TGTGCCAGCAGCTTAGTGGGGGGCACTGAAGCTTTCTTT. Complete variable domain (other parts from reference TRBV11-3 and TRBJ1-1): EAGVVQSPRYKIIEKKQPVAFWCNPISGHNTLYWYLQNLGQGPELLIRYENEEAVDDSQLPKDRFSAERLKGVDSTLKIQPAELGDSAVYLCASSLVGGTEAFFGQGTRLTVV.